The entry that follows covers one T cell receptor beta chain sequence. This specimen comes from a study of blood T cell repertoires in COVID-19. Overall study: The United States, Italy and Spain were the sources of the acute and convalescent COVID-19 samples. T cells, B-cell-depleted T cells, or PBMCs provided the cDNA or gDNA that served as material.

Original data processing: It was from reference gene primer amplification that nucleated cell counts were estimated. Profiled with immunoSEQ multiplex PCR; TCRdb holds only in-frame clones, not every one. The DNA was the basis for D and trimming; V, J and clone size are from that table. The repertoire consists of about 250,000 clones, with roughly 80% occurring once and the leading ten covering nearly 9%. Sample: peripheral blood. The clonotype originates from a man older than 75 with acute or convalescent COVID-19.

The CDR3 DNA follows: TGTGCCAGCAGTTTAAGGCGGGGGGGCCTGCTCGACAATGAGCAGTTCTTC. This sequence encodes CASSLRRGGLLDNEQFF. This chain connects TRBV27 to TRBJ2-1; TRBD2 matches at 9 bases. The germline gives CDR1 MNHEY, CDR2 SMNVEV (reference sequence). Trimming cost V 2 bases and J 5 bases; bases outside gene matches: 10. There are 17 residues in the CDR3.